The source of this TCR beta chain is a study of tumor-infiltrating lymphocytes in primary liver carcinoma. The template, roughly 510 ng total RNA, yielded TCR beta cDNA made with a constant-region primer. Three-round nested multiplex PCR performed with slightly modified ARM-PCR produced the TCR beta libraries. TRBV1-TRBV30 forward primers paired with a C-beta reverse primer drove the first two PCR rounds, roughly 9 cycles each. TCRdb itself ran the multiplex PCR reads through MiXCR, one entry per CDR3 protein. The sample holds some 43,000 distinct CDR3 sequences; 55% to 75% are singletons and the top ten take around 30%. The study co-extracted DNA and RNA from around 20-30 mg of unsorted bulk tissue. Germline loops: CDR1 SNHLY, CDR2 FYNNEI. CDR3 length: 14 residues.

This clonotype was sampled from a man between 35 and 55 years old with primary liver carcinoma and hepatitis B virus infection. Sequencing input: liver tumor tissue from sampling region 5. Subset indicated: tumor region T5, tumor centre. V is TRBV2 and J is TRBJ2-6; D not certain. The CDR3 DNA reads as TGTGGCATCAGTGACATCTCTGGGGCCAACGTCCTGACTTTC. This codes for CGISDISGANVLTF.